This T cell receptor (beta chain) originates from a study of cytomegalovirus exposure and HLA in healthy donors. About the research overall: Tens of millions of unique TCRs, all from HLA-typed donors, were included in an early release of the data.

The CDR3 consists of 15 residues. Germline CDR1 is LNHDA and CDR2 is SQIVND (reference sequence). As concerns this clone: Its cognate antigen is unknown.

Primers: 60 Vbeta forward and 13 Jbeta reverse. Libraries were prepared by immunoSEQ multiplex PCR; TCRdb keeps only in-frame clonotypes and omits some of them. The sample shows some 130,000 clones, and approximately 1.7% sits with its ten largest clones. Study-wide findings and caveats: CMV serostatus stood as the only immune exposure information on hand. There were some public TCRs occurring in many donors, but most TCR sequences were rare.

This sequence joins TRBV19 and TRBJ2-5, with 11 bases that match TRBD2. The J call could be wrong; TRBJ2-7 is a better fit for the DNA end. The sequenced sample was PBMCs. This receptor was taken from a man in his late teens or twenties in good health and CMV-seronegative. Here the CDR3 DNA reads TGTGCCAGTAGTATGGGACTAGCGGCCACCTACGAGCAGTACTTC. Encoded protein: CASSMGLAATYEQYF.